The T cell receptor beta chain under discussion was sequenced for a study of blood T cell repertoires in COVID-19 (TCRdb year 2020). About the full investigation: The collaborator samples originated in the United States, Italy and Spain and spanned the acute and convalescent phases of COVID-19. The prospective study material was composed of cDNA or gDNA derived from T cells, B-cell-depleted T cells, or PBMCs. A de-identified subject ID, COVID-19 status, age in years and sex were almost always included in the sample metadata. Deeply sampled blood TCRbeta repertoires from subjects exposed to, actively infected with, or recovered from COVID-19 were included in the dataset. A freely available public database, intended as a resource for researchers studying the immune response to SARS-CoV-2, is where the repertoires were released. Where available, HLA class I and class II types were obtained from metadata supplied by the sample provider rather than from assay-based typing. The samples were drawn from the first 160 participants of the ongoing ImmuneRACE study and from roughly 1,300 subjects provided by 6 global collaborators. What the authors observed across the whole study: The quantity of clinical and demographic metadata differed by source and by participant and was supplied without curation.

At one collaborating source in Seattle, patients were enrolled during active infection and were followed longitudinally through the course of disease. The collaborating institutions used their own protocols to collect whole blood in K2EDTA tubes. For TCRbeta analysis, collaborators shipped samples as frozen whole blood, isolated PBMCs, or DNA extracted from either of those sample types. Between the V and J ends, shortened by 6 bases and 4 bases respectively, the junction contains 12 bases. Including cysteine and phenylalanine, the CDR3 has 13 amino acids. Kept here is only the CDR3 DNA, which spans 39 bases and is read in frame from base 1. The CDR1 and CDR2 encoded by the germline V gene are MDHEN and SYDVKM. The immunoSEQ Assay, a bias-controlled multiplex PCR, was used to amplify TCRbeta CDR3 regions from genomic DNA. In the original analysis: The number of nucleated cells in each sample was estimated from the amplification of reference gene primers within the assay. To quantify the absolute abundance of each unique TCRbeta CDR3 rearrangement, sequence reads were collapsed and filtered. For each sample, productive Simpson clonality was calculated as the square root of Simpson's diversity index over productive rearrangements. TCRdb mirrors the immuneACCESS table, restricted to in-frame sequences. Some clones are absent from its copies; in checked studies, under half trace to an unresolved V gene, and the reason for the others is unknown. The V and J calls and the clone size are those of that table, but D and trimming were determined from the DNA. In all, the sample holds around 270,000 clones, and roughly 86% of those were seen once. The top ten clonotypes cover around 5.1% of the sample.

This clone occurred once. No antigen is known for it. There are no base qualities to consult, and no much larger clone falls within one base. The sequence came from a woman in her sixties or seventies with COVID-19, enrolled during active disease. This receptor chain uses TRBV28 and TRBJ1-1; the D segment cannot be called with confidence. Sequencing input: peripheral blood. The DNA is TGTGCCAGCAGACCTAGCAGTGGCACTGAAGCTTTCTTT. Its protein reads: CASRPSSGTEAFF.